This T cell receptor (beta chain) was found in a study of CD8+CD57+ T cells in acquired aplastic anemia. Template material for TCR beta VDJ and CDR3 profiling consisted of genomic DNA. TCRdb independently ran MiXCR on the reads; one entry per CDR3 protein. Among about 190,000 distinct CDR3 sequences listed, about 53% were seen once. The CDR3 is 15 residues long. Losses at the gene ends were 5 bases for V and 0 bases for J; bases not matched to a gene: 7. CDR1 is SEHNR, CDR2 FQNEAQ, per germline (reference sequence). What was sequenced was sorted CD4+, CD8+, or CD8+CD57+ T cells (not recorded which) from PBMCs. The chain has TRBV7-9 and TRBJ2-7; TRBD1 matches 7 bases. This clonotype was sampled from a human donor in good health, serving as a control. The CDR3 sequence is CASSPGQVSSYEQYF. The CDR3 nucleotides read TGTGCCAGCAGCCCTGGACAGGTGAGCTCCTACGAGCAGTACTTC.